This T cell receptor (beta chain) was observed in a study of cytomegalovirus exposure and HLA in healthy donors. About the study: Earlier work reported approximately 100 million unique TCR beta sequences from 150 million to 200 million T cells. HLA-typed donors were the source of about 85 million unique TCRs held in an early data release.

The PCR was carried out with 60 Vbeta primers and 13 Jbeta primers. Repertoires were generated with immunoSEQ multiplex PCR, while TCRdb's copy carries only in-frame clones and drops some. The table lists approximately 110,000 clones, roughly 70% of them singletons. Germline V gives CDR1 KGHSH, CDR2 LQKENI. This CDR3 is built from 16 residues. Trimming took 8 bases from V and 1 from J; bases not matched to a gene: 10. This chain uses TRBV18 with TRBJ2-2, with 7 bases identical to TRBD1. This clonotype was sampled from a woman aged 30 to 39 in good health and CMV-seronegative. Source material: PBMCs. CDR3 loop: CASRHSDRLNTGELFF. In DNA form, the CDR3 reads TGTGCCAGCCGTCACTCGGACAGGCTGAACACCGGGGAGCTGTTTTTT.